Sequencing of this T cell receptor beta chain was carried out in a study of T cells in Graves' hyperthyroidism and ophthalmopathy. Broader study findings: Most thyroid clonotypes that were expanded above 0.001 also turned up in blood.

This clonotype was detected only a few times. Its antigen is currently unknown. For ophthalmopathy patients, the Clinical Activity Score was at least 3 and the NOSPECS grade at least 4; duration was under 3 months. Not enrolled were patients with uncontrolled infection, other autoimmune disease, pregnancy or lactation. Fresh peripheral blood, approximately 10 ml, was the source of the PBMCs. The CDR3 is 11 amino acids. Germline V lookup: CDR1 MDHEN, CDR2 SYDVKM. V lost 5 bases to trimming and J lost 9 bases, with 8 bases between them. Using RNA transcripts as the source, TCR beta CDR3 regions were amplified. During a first-round RT-PCR of the TCR CDR3, the HTBI primer set was used. In TCRdb, the multiplex PCR reads were re-called with MiXCR into one record per CDR3 protein. The table has 500,000 to 550,000 distinct CDR3 sequences, 20% seen once; the top ten hold roughly 44%.

Input material: blood. This TCR derives from a man aged 35 to 55 with Graves' ophthalmopathy. This sequence joins TRBV28 and TRBJ1-5; D gene uncertain. Here the CDR3 DNA reads TGTGCCAGCAGTCACAGTGCGCCCCAGCATTTT. Protein sequence: CASSHSAPQHF.